Below are 16 T cell receptor beta chains sequenced from a single sample in a study of T cells in Graves' hyperthyroidism and ophthalmopathy (dated by TCRdb to between 2018 and 2021). The protocol used for the library was multiplex PCR. Instrument used: Illumina HiSeq 2000. The TCR beta CDR3 regions were amplified from RNA transcripts. The first round of RT-PCR for the TCR CDR3 was performed with the HTBI primer set and the Qiagen OneStep RT-PCR kit. TCRdb redid the processing of the public reads, applying fastp at Q25 and MiXCR, and retained in-frame beta chains. One record per CDR3 amino acid sequence lists the most common genes and DNA. Present in this sample are fewer than 350,000 distinct CDR3 sequences, around a fifth of which were seen just once. 35% to 45% of the sample comes from the top ten. The sample comprised blood. The receptors come from a man aged 45-65 years with Graves' ophthalmopathy.

The gene calls are TRBV7-3 and TRBJ2-1; D might be TRBD2 (6 bases). This CDR3 spans 16 amino acids. Trimming stripped 7 bases from V and 5 bases from J, with 21 bases between. Germline V gives CDR1 SGHTA, CDR2 FQGTGA. CDR3 in amino acids: CASTLKAGGKNNEQFF. DNA for the CDR3: TGTGCCAGCACTCTAAAAGCCGGCGGGAAAAACAATGAGCAGTTCTTC.

This clonotype has more than one count but fewer than ten. V gene TRBV28 combines with J gene TRBJ1-2; no firm D call. The CDR3 spans 14 residues. Germline loops: CDR1 MDHEN, CDR2 SYDVKM. Trimming pared 1 base from V and 7 bases from J, leaving 13 bases between. The CDR3 DNA sequence: TGTGCCAGCAGTTTATTCCCTCGATATACTGGCTACACCTTC. Encoded protein: CASSLFPRYTGYTF.

The J gene is TRBJ2-7, the V gene TRBV5-6, with D perhaps being TRBD1 or TRBD2 (5 bases each). The V end was cut by 0 bases, the J end by 9 bases, with 10 bases between. Germline-derived CDR1 and CDR2 are SGHDT and YYEEEE. This CDR3 region has 12 residues. CDR3 residues: CASSLDRGAQYF. The CDR3 bases are TGTGCCAGCAGCTTGGACCGAGGGGCGCAGTACTTC.

This clonotype appeared many times. The CDR3 DNA reads as TGTGCCAGCAGCTTAGAGGAGACTCGGGCTTTCTTT. The encoded protein is CASSLEETRAFF. The chain recombines TRBV7-9 with TRBJ1-1; D unresolved. Trimming pared 1 base from V and 11 bases from J, leaving 11 bases between. The CDR3 is 12 amino acids. Germline loops: CDR1 SEHNR, CDR2 FQNEAQ (reference sequence).

Notes on this clonotype: This may stem from a read error, because a much larger clone lies one nucleotide away. The rearrangement joins TRBV30 to TRBJ1-4, with 8 bases lining up with TRBD1. The germline CDR1 and CDR2 sequences are GTSNPN and SVGIG (reference sequence). The CDR3 consists of 18 residues. The CDR3 sequence: CAWSVVGQGVVANQKLFF. In DNA form, the CDR3 reads TGTGCCTGGAGTGTCGTCGGACAGGGAGTCGTAGCTAATCAAAAACTGTTTTTT.

The chain is built from TRBV7-3 and TRBJ2-5, with 9 bases lining up with TRBD2. Germline values: CDR1 SGHTA, CDR2 FQGTGA. The CDR3 contains 15 residues. V lost 2 bases, J lost 5 bases, and 6 bases stayed unmatched. The CDR3 here is CASSLFAGGGETQYF. For the CDR3, the DNA is TGTGCCAGCAGCTTATTTGCGGGAGGGGGGGAGACCCAGTACTTC.

This clonotype was detected many times. CDR3 sequence (DNA): TGTGCCAGCAGCTTAAGACTAGCGGGAAACACCGGGGAGCTGTTTTTT. It encodes CASSLRLAGNTGELFF. The chain recombines TRBV7-3 with TRBJ2-2, with TRBD2 identical over 11 bases. Germline-derived CDR1 and CDR2 are SGHTA and FQGTGA. The CDR3 runs to 16 residues. V dropped 1 base and J dropped 2; count of bases not matched to a gene: 0.

The chain is built from TRBV28 and TRBJ1-5, with D possibly TRBD1 on 6 matching bases. In germline, CDR1 is MDHEN, CDR2 SYDVKM. V was cut by 6 bases and J by 3 bases, with 15 bases left in between. The CDR3 extends over 15 amino acids. The CDR3 reads CASRKTGPDNQPQHF. The CDR3 region has the DNA TGTGCCAGCAGAAAAACAGGGCCGGACAATCAGCCCCAGCATTTT.

The gene calls are TRBV29-1 and TRBJ2-7; 10 nucleotides match TRBD1. V was pared by 2 bases and J by 3 bases, with 4 bases of the junction left unmatched. There are 14 residues in the CDR3. Germline CDR1 is SQVTM and CDR2 is ANQGSEA. CDR3 sequence: CSVEPGQGGYEQYF. The CDR3 DNA follows: TGCAGCGTTGAACCTGGACAGGGGGGCTACGAGCAGTACTTC.

There are many counts of this clonotype. V and J are TRBV11-2 and TRBJ1-2, with 7 bases identical to TRBD1. CDR3 size: 13 residues. With V trimmed by 4 bases and J by 8 bases, 7 bases remained unmatched. The V gene's germline CDR1 is SGHAT and CDR2 FQNNGV. CDR3: CASSSEVGGGYTF. CDR3 sequence (DNA): TGTGCCAGCAGCTCCGAGGTAGGGGGCGGCTACACCTTC.

The chain is built from TRBV19 and TRBJ2-1; 9 positions agree with TRBD1. The ends lost 5 bases at V and 6 bases at J; junction bases unmatched: 11. This CDR3 is 16 amino acids long. The germline gives CDR1 LNHDA, CDR2 SQIVND (reference sequence). The CDR3 reads CASSYLGTGIGNEQFF. The CDR3 region has the DNA TGTGCCAGTAGTTACCTCGGGACAGGGATTGGCAATGAGCAGTTCTTC.

This clonotype was recorded at least ten times. The chain has TRBV29-1 and TRBJ2-2; D ambiguous. CDR1 is SQVTM and CDR2 is ANQGSEA in the germline V gene. The CDR3 has 14 residues. V dropped 4 bases and J dropped 4 bases, with 13 bases sitting between them. The CDR3: CSVGSESGTGELFF. CDR3 coding DNA: TGCAGCGTTGGCTCGGAATCTGGCACCGGGGAGCTGTTTTTT.

The chain couples TRBV19 to TRBJ1-5; D possibly corresponds to TRBD1 (6 bases). The V gene's germline CDR1 is LNHDA and CDR2 SQIVND (reference sequence). The V end was cut by 3 bases, the J end by 3 bases, with 9 bases between. There are 14 residues in the CDR3. CDR3 in DNA: TGTGCCAGTAGTATGGGGGCGAACAATCAGCCCCAGCATTTT. Protein: CASSMGANNQPQHF.

V gene TRBV13 combines with J gene TRBJ2-5, with 7 positions matching TRBD2. The trim removed 5 bases at V and 10 bases at J, leaving 13 bases unmatched. The CDR3 has 14 residues. Germline CDR1 reads PRHDT; CDR2 reads FYEKMQ (reference sequence). CDR3 nucleotides: TGTGCCAGCAGCCCTCCGGGGGGAGTGTCGGGCCAGTACTTC. Amino acid sequence: CASSPPGGVSGQYF.

The CDR3 DNA reads TGTGCCACGAGGGGGACAACGTACACCGGGGAGCTGTTTTTT. Protein product: CATRGTTYTGELFF. This rearrangement joins TRBV19 to TRBJ2-2; D might be TRBD1 (6 bases). V was shortened by 10 bases and J by 3 bases, with 15 bases between the two germline ends. In germline, CDR1 is LNHDA, CDR2 SQIVND (reference sequence). The CDR3 extends over 14 amino acids. Full variable domain (missing parts from reference TRBV19 and TRBJ2-2): DGGITQSPKYLFRKEGQNVTLSCEQNLNHDAMYWYRQDPGQGLRLIYYSQIVNDFQKGDIAEGYSVSREKKESFPLTVTSAQKNPTAFYLCATRGTTYTGELFFGEGSRLTVL.

Note on this clonotype: The junction departs from germline at one end; a sequencing error may be responsible. V and J are TRBV7-8 and TRBJ2-4; a possible D gene is TRBD2 (5 bases). The CDR3 is made up of 16 amino acids. The germline gives CDR1 SGHVS, CDR2 FQNEAQ. CDR3 sequence reads: CASSEGPALAINIQYF. The CDR3 DNA sequence: TGTGCCAGCAGCGAAGGACCGGCTCTAGCCATAAACATTCAGTACTTC.